This T cell receptor (beta chain) was sequenced in a study of blood T cell repertoires in COVID-19. The wider study: Acute and convalescent COVID-19 samples came from the United States, Italy and Spain.

Participants reported their clinical history, and cohort assignment relied on those reports. This clone was seen only a few times. An end of the junction does not agree with germline; a read error may underlie this. Data came from immunoSEQ multiplex PCR; TCRdb stores just in-frame clones and leaves some out. The data show a few hundred thousand clones, with approximately 90% seen just once and 0.95% to 1.5% held by the top ten. Sequences were obtained from PBMCs or T cells enriched from blood (not recorded which). The clonotype was recovered from a middle-aged woman with acute COVID-19.

The CDR3 is CASSLFPKGSGDYEQYF. As DNA, the CDR3 is TGTGCTAGCAGCTTATTCCCCAAAGGGTCGGGGGACTACGAGCAGTACTTC. The V gene is TRBV7-7, the J gene TRBJ2-7; D may be TRBD2 (6 bases). Germline-derived CDR1 and CDR2 are SSHAT and FNYEAQ (reference sequence). This CDR3 is 17 amino acids long.